These 9 T cell receptor beta chains share one sample of origin, sequenced in a study of T cell clonotyping in hematopoietic cell transplantation. Time point defined: recipient sample about 28 days before transplant, after cytoreduction. Only in-frame clones appear in the TCRdb table, and some are missing; sequencing was by immunoSEQ multiplex PCR. Among tens of thousands of clones, about 96% were seen once, and the ten largest hold roughly 1.5%. The specimen was peripheral blood mononuclear cells, collected before stem cell transplant. These receptors came from a woman aged 45-59 years with acute myeloid leukemia. Some clones in this sample may be carry-over from other donors' samples.

The chain employs TRBV9 and TRBJ1-2; possibly TRBD1 for D (5 bases). The CDR3 extends over 13 amino acids. CDR1 SGDLS and CDR2 YYNGEE come from the germline V gene. V was cut by 3 bases and J by 4 bases, with 10 bases left in between. The chain's CDR3 is CASSADGAYGYTF. The CDR3 bases are TGTGCCAGCAGCGCCGACGGGGCCTATGGCTACACCTTC.

This rearrangement joins TRBV6-1 to TRBJ2-3, with 11 bases lining up with TRBD2. The CDR3 loop spans 20 amino acids. CDR1 is MNHNS, CDR2 SASEGT, per germline. J was trimmed by 2 bases and V by 1 base; bases with no gene match: 14. CDR3 amino acids: CASSEVGQSLAGVPTDTQYF. As DNA, the CDR3 is TGTGCCAGCAGTGAAGTAGGTCAGTCACTAGCGGGAGTTCCCACAGATACGCAGTATTTT.

The chain is built from TRBV13 and TRBJ1-6; no definite D call. The CDR3 covers 16 residues. Germline values: CDR1 PRHDT, CDR2 FYEKMQ (reference sequence). V dropped 1 base and J dropped 7 bases, with 14 bases sitting between them. CDR3 nucleotides: TGTGCCAGCAGCTTAGATTCAGGCTATGGAAATTCACCCCTCCACTTT. This sequence encodes CASSLDSGYGNSPLHF.

The count of this clone is one. The chain is built from TRBV5-1 and TRBJ2-3, with 7 nucleotides matching TRBD2. The trim removed 3 bases at V and 2 bases at J, leaving 6 bases unmatched. Looked up from germline, CDR1 is SGHRS and CDR2 is YFSETQ. CDR3 length equals 15 residues. CDR3 protein: CASSSPGLPTDTQYF. In DNA, the CDR3 is TGCGCCAGCAGCTCCCCGGGACTACCCACAGATACGCAGTATTTT.

Points on this clone: This same CDR3 is encoded by further DNA sequences in the sample. The chain couples TRBV5-1 to TRBJ2-7; TRBD1 matches 7 bases. CDR3 size: 14 residues. Trimming cost V 0 bases and J 6 bases; bases outside gene matches: 6. Germline V lookup: CDR1 SGHRS, CDR2 YFSETQ. CDR3 nucleotide sequence: TGCGCCAGCAGCTTGGGGGGAACAGGGGTCGAGCAGTACTTC. Protein product: CASSLGGTGVEQYF.

This chain links TRBV11-1 with TRBJ1-2; D remains unclear. V was pared by 1 base and J by 3 bases, with 6 bases between. Germline V gene data show CDR1 as SGHAT and CDR2 as FQDESV (reference sequence). The CDR3 has 13 amino acids. This chain's CDR3 is CASSLENDYGYTF. The CDR3 nucleotides are TGTGCCAGCAGCTTAGAAAATGACTATGGCTACACCTTC.

V gene TRBV5-1 combines with J gene TRBJ1-2; D remains ambiguous. V dropped 7 bases and J dropped 0 bases, with 19 bases sitting between them. The CDR3 consists of 16 residues. CDR1 SGHRS and CDR2 YFSETQ come from the germline V gene. CDR3 sequence: CASAFPRTEPNYGYTF. DNA for the CDR3: TGCGCCAGCGCTTTCCCCAGGACCGAACCTAACTATGGCTACACCTTC.

This clone was observed once. The rearrangement links TRBV27 to TRBJ1-4, with D unresolved. Germline V CDR1 and CDR2: MNHEY, SMNVEV (reference sequence). The V end was cut by 3 bases, the J end by 0 bases, with 11 bases between. The CDR3 covers 16 residues. The CDR3 coding sequence is TGTGCCAGCAGTTTCGGTTCAGGAGCAACTAATGAAAAACTGTTTTTT. It yields the protein CASSFGSGATNEKLFF.

This chain connects TRBV7-2 to TRBJ2-5, with 11 positions matching TRBD2. V lost 4 bases to trimming and J lost 4 bases; unmatched junction nucleotides: 5. The length of the CDR3 is 15 residues. CDR1 is SGHTA, CDR2 FQGNSA, per germline. CDR3 nucleotide sequence: TGTGCCAGCAGCTCCAAGGGACTAGCGGTAGAGACCCAGTACTTC. Translation gives CASSSKGLAVETQYF.